This TCR beta chain derives from a study of CD4 and CD8 cells across lung adenocarcinoma regions. V was clipped by 6 bases and J by 6 bases, with 14 bases between them. Germline V gene sequence: CDR1 MNHNS, CDR2 SASEGT. The CDR3 totals 13 residues. The patients had localized lung adenocarcinoma, a non-small cell subtype. TCRdb fed the PCR reads into MiXCR, producing one record per CDR3 protein. Among about 5,200 distinct CDR3 sequences listed, approximately 50% were seen once. The receptor comes from a male donor with lung adenocarcinoma. The CD4 and CD8 labels of this study may be unreliable. The chain has TRBV6-1 and TRBJ1-1, with D unclear. Sequencing was performed on CD4+ T cells from the margin of a lung tumor. Here the CDR3 reads CASSLPGVAEAFF. The CDR3 bases are TGTGCCAGCAGCCTACCTGGGGTCGCTGAAGCTTTCTTT.